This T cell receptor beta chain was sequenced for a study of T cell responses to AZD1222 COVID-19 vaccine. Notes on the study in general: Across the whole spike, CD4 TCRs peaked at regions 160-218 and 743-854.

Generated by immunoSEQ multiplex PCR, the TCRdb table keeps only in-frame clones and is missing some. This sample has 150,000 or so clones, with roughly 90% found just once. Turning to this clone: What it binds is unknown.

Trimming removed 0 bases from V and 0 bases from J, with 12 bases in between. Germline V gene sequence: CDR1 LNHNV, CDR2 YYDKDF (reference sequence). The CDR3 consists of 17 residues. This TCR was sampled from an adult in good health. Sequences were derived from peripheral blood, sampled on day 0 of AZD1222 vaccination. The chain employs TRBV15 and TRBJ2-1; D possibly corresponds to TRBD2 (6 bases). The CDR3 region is CATSRDHLAVSYNEQFF. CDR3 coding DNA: TGTGCCACCAGCAGAGATCATTTAGCGGTCTCCTACAATGAGCAGTTCTTC.